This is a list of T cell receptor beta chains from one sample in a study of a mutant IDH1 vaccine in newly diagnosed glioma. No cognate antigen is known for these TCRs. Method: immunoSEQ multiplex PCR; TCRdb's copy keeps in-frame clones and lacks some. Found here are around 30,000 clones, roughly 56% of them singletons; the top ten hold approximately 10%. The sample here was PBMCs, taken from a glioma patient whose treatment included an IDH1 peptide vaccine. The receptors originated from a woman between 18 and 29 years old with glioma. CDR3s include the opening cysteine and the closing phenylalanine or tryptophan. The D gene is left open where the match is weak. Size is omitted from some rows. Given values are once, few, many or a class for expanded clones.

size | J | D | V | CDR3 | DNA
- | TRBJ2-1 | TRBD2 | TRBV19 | CASSRTSGSSYNEQFF | TGTGCCAGTAGTCGGACTAGCGGGAGCTCCTACAATGAGCAGTTCTTC
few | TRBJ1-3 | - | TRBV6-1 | CASSDGGHSGNTIYF | TGTGCCAGCAGTGATGGGGGGCACTCTGGAAACACCATATATTTT
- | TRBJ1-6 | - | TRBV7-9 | CASSLTAYNSPLHF | TGTGCCAGCAGCTTGACAGCCTATAATTCACCCCTCCACTTT
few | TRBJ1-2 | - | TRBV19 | CASSTRPGYGYTF | TGTGCCAGTAGTACCAGACCGGGCTATGGCTACACCTTC
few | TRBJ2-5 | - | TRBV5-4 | CASSFETSWETQYF | TGTGCCAGCAGCTTCGAGACCTCTTGGGAGACCCAGTACTTC
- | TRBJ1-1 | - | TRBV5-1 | CASSLAQANTEAFF | TGCGCCAGCAGCTTGGCCCAGGCGAACACTGAAGCTTTCTTT
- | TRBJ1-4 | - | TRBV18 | CASSPSLRGEEKLFF | TGTGCCAGCTCACCAAGCCTCAGGGGAGAAGAAAAACTGTTTTTT
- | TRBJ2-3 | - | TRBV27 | CASSLSLRGRDTQYF | TGTGCCAGCAGTTTATCCCTGCGGGGAAGAGATACGCAGTATTTT
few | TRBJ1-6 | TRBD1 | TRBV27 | CASSLSRTGRKPYNSPLHF | TGTGCCAGCAGTTTATCGAGGACAGGCCGCAAACCTTATAATTCACCCCTCCACTTT
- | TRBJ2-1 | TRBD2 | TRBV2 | CASNLLAGVIEQFF | TGTGCCAGCAACCTCCTAGCGGGAGTGATTGAGCAGTTCTTC
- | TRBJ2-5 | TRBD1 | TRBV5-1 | CASSPRTGYQETQYF | TGCGCCAGCAGCCCCCGGACAGGGTACCAAGAGACCCAGTACTTC